This TCR beta chain is drawn from a study of T cell changes during pregnancy in multiple sclerosis. With V trimmed by 3 bases and J by 6 bases, 8 bases remained unmatched. The germline V gene has CDR1 MNHEY and CDR2 SMNVEV (reference sequence). The CDR3 runs to 15 residues. Repertoires were generated with immunoSEQ multiplex PCR, while TCRdb's copy carries only in-frame clones and drops some. The data show about 100,000 clones, with 94% seen just once and about 1% held by the top ten. Sequencing was performed on peripheral blood, taken before pregnancy. The gene calls are TRBV27 and TRBJ1-2; 9 nucleotides line up with TRBD1. The sequence came from a female donor with multiple sclerosis, enrolled in a pregnancy study. The CDR3 spells CASSFSGTGGHGYTF. The DNA for the CDR3 is TGTGCCAGCAGTTTTAGTGGTACAGGGGGCCATGGCTACACCTTC.